What follows describes a single TCR beta chain. The data were produced by immunoSEQ multiplex PCR, yet TCRdb's version contains in-frame clones alone and is incomplete. The sample lists about 95,000 clones; less than 90% were seen once. Per germline, CDR1 MNHNY and CDR2 SVGAGI (reference sequence). The ends lost 5 bases at V and 7 bases at J; junction bases unmatched: 5. This CDR3 is built from 14 residues. The time point is: baseline pretreatment blood. Treatment given: 15 Gy SBRT to primary tumor, nephrectomy 4 weeks later. The data belong to a study of radiation and T cells in renal cell carcinoma. The gene calls are TRBV6-6 and TRBJ1-4; 9 bases match TRBD1. The receptor was derived from a man between 50 and 59 years old with renal cell carcinoma. The sample consisted of blood, taken from a patient whose treatment included radiotherapy and nephrectomy. The CDR3 nucleotides read TGTGCCAGCAGTAGGACAGGGGCCATTGAAAAACTGTTTTTT. Translation: CASSRTGAIEKLFF.